The source of this TCR beta chain is a study of PD-1 blockade in classical Hodgkin lymphoma. Documented time point: cycle 4 day 1 (C4D1), after 5 to 7 weeks of nivolumab. Each and every patient relapsed after autologous stem cell transplantation, and patients got differing brentuximab vedotin exposure. Repertoires were generated with immunoSEQ multiplex PCR, while TCRdb's copy carries only in-frame clones and drops some. This sample carries under 25,000 clones, more than 75% of them seen once, and the ten largest clones take approximately 23%. To note about this clone: As yet, its antigen is unknown.

Points from the study as a whole: Complete responders showed a baseline diversity that resembled the diversity of newly diagnosed patients. Significantly greater TCR diversity emerged by C4D1 in CD4+ cells but not CD8+ cells.

V lost 2 bases to trimming and J lost 5 bases, with 13 bases between them. Germline V lookup: CDR1 SGHKS, CDR2 YYEKEE (reference sequence). This CDR3 is built from 15 residues. V gene TRBV5-5 combines with J gene TRBJ2-2; D is unresolved. The sequence came from a human donor with classical Hodgkin lymphoma. The sequencing here drew on peripheral blood mononuclear cells (PBMCs), taken before the fourth cycle of nivolumab. This CDR3 is CASSFFPEQTGELFF. In DNA, the CDR3 is TGTGCCAGCAGCTTTTTCCCAGAACAAACCGGGGAGCTGTTTTTT.